This T cell receptor (beta chain) comes out of a study of human T cells and chemical hapten exposure. Study context: From small differences in pooled library volume came most of the variation in per-sample TCR yields. Broader study findings: DPC sensitization left the count of TCRs above 1 in 1000 unchanged.

As for time point: patch test 1, 2 weeks after DPC sensitization. Described treatment: therapeutic diphenylcyclopropenone sensitization with weekly scalp DPC. In TCRdb, the RACE reads were re-called with MiXCR into one record per CDR3 protein. This table has roughly 100,000 distinct CDR3 sequences, more than 9.5% appearing once. The CDR3 sequence is 17 residues long. Germline loops: CDR1 SGHVS, CDR2 FQNEAQ. J lost 2 bases, V lost 1 base, and 9 bases had no gene match. This clonotype came up many times. Its antigen is not known. The sequences come from whole blood, collected in connection with sensitization to the hapten diphenylcyclopropenone (DPC). This receptor was identified in a woman aged 40 to 50 with alopecia areata. Some clones in this sample may be carry-over from other donors' samples. V is TRBV7-8 and J is TRBJ2-5; 8 bases map to TRBD2. In nucleotides, the CDR3 is TGTGCCAGCAGCTTAGGGGACTGGACGGGGGGGCAAGAGACCCAGTACTTC. Amino acids: CASSLGDWTGGQETQYF.